This T cell receptor (beta chain) was identified during a study of blood T cell repertoires in COVID-19. On the study more broadly: The analysed material was cDNA or gDNA that came from T cells, B-cell-depleted T cells, or PBMCs.

In the original analysis: Reference gene primers were amplified, and this amplification served to estimate nucleated cell counts. Only in-frame clones appear in the TCRdb table, and some are missing; sequencing was by immunoSEQ multiplex PCR. Clonal size and the V and J genes are those of that table, whereas D and trimming came from the DNA. The data contain approximately 50,000 clones, 85% of them singletons. This clone was found once. The CDR3 has 15 residues. Unmatched junction bases numbered 8, after V lost 6 bases and J lost 6 bases. Germline values: CDR1 MNHEY, CDR2 SVGAGI. This sequence was found in a human donor in a cohort sampled during active COVID-19. The gene calls are TRBV6-5 and TRBJ2-1, with 10 nucleotides matching TRBD1. The source material was peripheral blood. The CDR3 nucleotides are TGTGCCAGCAGAACCGGGACAGGGGTTGTCAATGAGCAGTTCTTC. It codes for CASRTGTGVVNEQFF.